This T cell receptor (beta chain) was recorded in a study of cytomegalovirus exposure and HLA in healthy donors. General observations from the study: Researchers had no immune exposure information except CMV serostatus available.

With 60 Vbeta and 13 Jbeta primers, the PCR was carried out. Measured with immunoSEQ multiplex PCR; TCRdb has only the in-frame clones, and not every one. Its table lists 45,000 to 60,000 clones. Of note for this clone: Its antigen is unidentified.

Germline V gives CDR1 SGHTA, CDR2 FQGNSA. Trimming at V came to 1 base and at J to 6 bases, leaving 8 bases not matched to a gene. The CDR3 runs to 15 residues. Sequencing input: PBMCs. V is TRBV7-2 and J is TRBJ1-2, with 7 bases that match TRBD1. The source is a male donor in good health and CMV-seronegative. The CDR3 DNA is TGTGCCAGCAGCTTAGGGGTCGGGACAGCGAATGGCTACACCTTC. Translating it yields CASSLGVGTANGYTF.